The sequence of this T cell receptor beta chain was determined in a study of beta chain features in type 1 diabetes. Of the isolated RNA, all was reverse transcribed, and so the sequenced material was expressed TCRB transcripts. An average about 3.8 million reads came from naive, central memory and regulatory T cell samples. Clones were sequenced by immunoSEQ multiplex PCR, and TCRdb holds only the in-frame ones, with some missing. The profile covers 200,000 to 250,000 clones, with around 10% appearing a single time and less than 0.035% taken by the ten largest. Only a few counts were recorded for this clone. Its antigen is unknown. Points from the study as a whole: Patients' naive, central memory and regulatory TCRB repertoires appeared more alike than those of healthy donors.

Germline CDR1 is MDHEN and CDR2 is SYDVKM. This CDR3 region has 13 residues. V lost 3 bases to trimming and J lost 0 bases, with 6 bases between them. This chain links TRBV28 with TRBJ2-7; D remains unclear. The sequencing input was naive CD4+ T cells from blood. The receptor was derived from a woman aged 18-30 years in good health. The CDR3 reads CASSLVSSYEQYF. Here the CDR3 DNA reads TGTGCCAGCAGTTTGGTCAGCTCCTACGAGCAGTACTTC.